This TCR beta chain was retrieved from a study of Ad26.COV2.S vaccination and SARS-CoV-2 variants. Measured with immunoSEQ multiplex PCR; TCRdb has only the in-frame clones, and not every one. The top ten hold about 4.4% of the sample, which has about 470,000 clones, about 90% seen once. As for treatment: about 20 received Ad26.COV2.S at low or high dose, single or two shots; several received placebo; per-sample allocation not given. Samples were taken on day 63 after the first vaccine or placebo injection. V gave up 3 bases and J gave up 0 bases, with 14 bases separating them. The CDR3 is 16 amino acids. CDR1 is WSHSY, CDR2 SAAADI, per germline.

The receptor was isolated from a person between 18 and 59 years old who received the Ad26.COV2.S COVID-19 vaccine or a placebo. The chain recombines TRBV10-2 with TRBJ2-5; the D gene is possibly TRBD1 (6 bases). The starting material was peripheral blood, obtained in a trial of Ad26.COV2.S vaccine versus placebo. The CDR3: CASSDGGLSYQETQYF. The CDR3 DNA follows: TGCGCCAGCAGTGATGGGGGCCTCTCGTACCAAGAGACCCAGTACTTC.